A single sample gave rise to the 29 T cell receptor beta chains below, sequenced in a study of blood T cell repertoires in COVID-19. The protocol was immunoSEQ multiplex PCR, while the TCRdb copy is restricted to in-frame clones and leaves out a portion. The sample includes around 80,000 clones, about four fifths of them seen just once. The sample comprised peripheral blood. These receptors were obtained from a human donor in a cohort sampled during active COVID-19.

The J gene is TRBJ1-2, the V gene TRBV30; TRBD1 matches 9 bases. The CDR3 consists of 14 residues. Germline CDR1 is GTSNPN and CDR2 is SVGIG (reference sequence). V lost 5 bases to trimming and J lost 7 bases; unmatched junction nucleotides: 11. CDR3: CAWPNRGPRGGYTF. The DNA of the CDR3 is TGTGCCTGGCCCAACAGGGGGCCCCGGGGTGGCTACACCTTC.

The genes are TRBV9 and TRBJ1-6, with 9 bases that match TRBD1. The length of the CDR3 is 14 residues. With V trimmed by 7 bases and J by 7 bases, 6 bases remained unmatched. From germline, CDR1 is SGDLS and CDR2 YYNGEE. This CDR3 reads CASSRTGDNSPLHF. CDR3 in DNA: TGTGCCAGCTCAAGGACAGGGGACAATTCACCCCTCCACTTT.

V gene TRBV7-2 combines with J gene TRBJ2-7; D is unclear. This CDR3 comprises 14 residues. CDR1 is SGHTA and CDR2 is FQGNSA in the germline V gene. Trimming shortened V by 3 bases and J by 0 bases, and 9 bases separated the two germline ends. CDR3 sequence: CASSLGSFSYEQYF. CDR3 sequence (DNA): TGTGCCAGCAGCTTGGGCAGCTTCTCCTACGAGCAGTACTTC.

V and J are TRBV5-4 and TRBJ2-7, with TRBD1 matching 8 bases. Germline lookup yields CDR1 SGHNT and CDR2 YYREEE (reference sequence). The CDR3 has 15 residues. V lost 0 bases to trimming and J lost 5 bases; unmatched junction nucleotides: 7. CDR3 in DNA: TGTGCCAGCAGCTTGGCCTTAGGACAGGGTCACGAGCAGTACTTC. It codes for CASSLALGQGHEQYF.

The V gene is TRBV27, the J gene TRBJ2-3; 8 positions agree with TRBD1. V shed 8 bases and J 6 bases; nucleotides not matched to a gene: 10. Germline assignment: CDR1 MNHEY and CDR2 SMNVEV (reference sequence). The CDR3 totals 14 residues. The CDR3 nucleotides are TGTGCCAGCGGGGGGTTTACAGGGGGTGATACGCAGTATTTT. Protein sequence: CASGGFTGGDTQYF.

The chain joins TRBV6-2 or TRBV6-3 to TRBJ2-5, with TRBD1 matching 7 bases. Unmatched junction bases numbered 6, after V lost 6 bases and J lost 2 bases. In germline, CDR1 is MNHEY, CDR2 SVGEGT. This CDR3 has 14 residues. The DNA of the CDR3 is TGTGCCAGCAGCGGGGACAGTTTACAAGAGACCCAGTACTTC. Its translation: CASSGDSLQETQYF.

The chain couples TRBV4-1 to TRBJ2-7; 9 bases line up with TRBD2. Germline V gives CDR1 MGHRA, CDR2 YSYEKL. CDR3 length equals 16 residues. J lost 5 bases, V lost 1 base, and 9 bases had no gene match. As DNA, the CDR3 is TGCGCCAGCAGCCAAGTTGGCGGGGGGGCCGGAGACGAGCAGTACTTC. This encodes CASSQVGGGAGDEQYF.

The chain is built from TRBV7-2 and TRBJ2-7, with 9 bases fitting TRBD1. V lost 5 bases to trimming and J lost 5 bases; unmatched junction nucleotides: 4. Germline V CDR1 and CDR2: SGHTA, FQGNSA. The CDR3 contains 13 residues. The CDR3 DNA follows: TGTGCCAGCAGCCGGGACAGGGTGGACGAGCAGTACTTC. Residues: CASSRDRVDEQYF.

The V gene is TRBV11-3, the J gene TRBJ2-7, with 9 nucleotides matching TRBD2. The junction had 9 bases not matched to a gene; V was cut back by 6 bases and J by 6 bases. The CDR3 is 14 amino acids. The germline V gene encodes CDR1 SGHNT and CDR2 YENEEA. CDR3 sequence (DNA): TGTGCCAGCAGAGGTAGCGGGAGTGTCAGCGAGCAGTACTTC. This codes for CASRGSGSVSEQYF.

The rearrangement links TRBV7-3 to TRBJ2-1, with 9 bases aligning to TRBD2. Germline lookup yields CDR1 SGHTA and CDR2 FQGTGA. The trim removed 5 bases at V and 5 bases at J, leaving 7 bases unmatched. This CDR3 comprises 15 residues. In nucleotides, the CDR3 is TGTGCCAGCAGCGCCGCGGGGGGGCGAGACAATGAGCAGTTCTTC. This sequence encodes CASSAAGGRDNEQFF.

This chain uses TRBV11-3 with TRBJ2-5, with 10 bases matching TRBD1. Per germline, CDR1 SGHNT and CDR2 YENEEA. Unmatched junction bases numbered 0, after V lost 1 base and J lost 1 base. The CDR3 contains 15 residues. CDR3 sequence (DNA): TGTGCCAGCAGCTTAGGGACAGGGGGCCAAGAGACCCAGTACTTC. Residues: CASSLGTGGQETQYF.

The rearrangement links TRBV20-1 to TRBJ1-2; D remains ambiguous. The ends were cut back, 5 bases at V and 12 bases at J, with 16 bases in the middle. This CDR3 has 11 amino acids. Germline V gene lookup returns CDR1 DFQATT and CDR2 SNEGSKA (reference sequence). CDR3 DNA sequence: TGCAGTGCTCGTACAATGGAGCATGACACCTTC. This gives the protein CSARTMEHDTF.

The DNA for the CDR3 is TGCGCCAGCAGCGGGACTAGCCCCACAGATACGCAGTATTTT. This translates into CASSGTSPTDTQYF. This chain links TRBV10-1 with TRBJ2-3; 9 bases map to TRBD2. V lost 6 bases and J lost 2; bases outside the gene matches: 3. CDR3 length: 14 residues. The germline CDR1 and CDR2 sequences are WNHNN and SYGVQD (reference sequence).

The V call is TRBV7-9, the J call TRBJ2-7; tentatively, D is TRBD1 (6 bases). The CDR3 is 16 amino acids. In germline, CDR1 is SEHNR, CDR2 FQNEAQ (reference sequence). V was trimmed by 6 bases and J by 0 bases, leaving 18 bases between them. This chain's CDR3 is CASSRYRDTSSYEQYF. CDR3 sequence (DNA): TGTGCCAGCAGTCGGTACCGGGACACGAGCTCCTACGAGCAGTACTTC.

This sequence joins TRBV29-1 and TRBJ2-1; perhaps TRBD2 as D (5 bases). Germline CDR1 SQVTM, CDR2 ANQGSEA. V was cut by 8 bases and J by 5 bases, with 13 bases left in between. The CDR3 totals 12 residues. In nucleotides, the CDR3 is TGCAGCCTAGCCTTTATGGACAATGAGCAGTTCTTC. Its protein product is CSLAFMDNEQFF.

The chain employs TRBV3-1 (or the pseudogene TRBV3-2) and TRBJ2-7; the D is unclear. The V end lost 0 bases, the J end lost 5 bases, and 17 bases lay between the germline ends. CDR1 and CDR2 (germline): LGHDT, YNNKEL (reference sequence). CDR3 length: 16 residues. CDR3 sequence (DNA): TGTGCCAGCAGCCAAGATCGGAAAGTCAGAAGCGACGAGCAGTACTTC. Translated: CASSQDRKVRSDEQYF.

The rearrangement uses TRBV7-2 and TRBJ2-7; maybe TRBD1 (6 bases). Germline CDR1 reads SGHTA; CDR2 reads FQGNSA. The CDR3 is 14 residues long. Between the trimmed V and J ends, which lost 4 bases and 0 bases, there was a span of 10 bases. The CDR3 sequence is CASSSNRVSYEQYF. The CDR3 DNA reads TGTGCCAGCAGCTCCAACAGGGTCTCCTACGAGCAGTACTTC.

The chain employs TRBV2 and TRBJ2-4; no definite D call. The CDR3 covers 13 residues. CDR1 is SNHLY and CDR2 is FYNNEI in the germline V gene. V lost 9 bases to trimming and J lost 6 bases, with 15 bases between them. Here the CDR3 reads CASHPGFGNIQYF. DNA of the CDR3: TGTGCCAGTCACCCTGGTTTCGGAAACATTCAGTACTTC.

A remark on this clone: The same CDR3 arises from other DNA sequences in this sample as well. The chain recombines TRBV13 with TRBJ1-3; D is ambiguous. V was pared by 3 bases and J by 0 bases, with 9 bases between. Germline CDR1 is PRHDT and CDR2 is FYEKMQ (reference sequence). This CDR3 contains 15 residues. The CDR3 DNA sequence: TGTGCCAGCAGCTTGGACTCGAGCTCTGGAAACACCATATATTTT. The encoded protein is CASSLDSSSGNTIYF. The variable domain in full, completed from reference TRBV13 and TRBJ1-3, reads AAGVIQSPRHLIKEKRETATLKCYPIPRHDTVYWYQQGPGQDPQFLISFYEKMQSDKGSIPDRFSAQQFSDYHSELNMSSLELGDSALYFCASSLDSSSGNTIYFGEGSWLTVV.

This chain uses TRBV11-2 with TRBJ2-1; TRBD2 matches 10 bases. Per the germline V gene, CDR1 is SGHAT and CDR2 is FQNNGV. J was trimmed by 2 bases and V by 6 bases; bases with no gene match: 4. The CDR3 is made up of 15 amino acids. CDR3 protein: CASRGLAGAYNEQFF. The DNA of the CDR3 is TGTGCCAGCAGAGGTCTAGCGGGAGCCTACAATGAGCAGTTCTTC.

V and J are TRBV15 and TRBJ2-2; D is unclear. The CDR3 spans 14 residues. The germline V gene encodes CDR1 LNHNV and CDR2 YYDKDF (reference sequence). V lost 1 base to trimming and J lost 1 base, with 4 bases between them. The CDR3 region has the DNA TGTGCCACCAGCAGAGGTCAGAACACCGGGGAGCTGTTTTTT. It codes for CATSRGQNTGELFF.

This chain links TRBV6-4 with TRBJ2-7; D may be TRBD1 (6 bases). The V end lost 2 bases, the J end lost 0 bases, and 11 bases lay between the germline ends. The CDR3 loop spans 15 amino acids. Germline loops: CDR1 MRHNA, CDR2 SNTAGT. The CDR3 DNA sequence: TGTGCCAGCAGTGACCCGAGACAGGTCTCCTACGAGCAGTACTTC. Translated, it gives CASSDPRQVSYEQYF.

V is TRBV9 and J is TRBJ2-1, with D tentatively TRBD2 (5 bases). Germline CDR1 and CDR2: SGDLS and YYNGEE. V lost 0 bases and J lost 9, with 16 bases in between. This CDR3 has 15 amino acids. CDR3 sequence reads: CASSVVEGGSGEQFF. The CDR3, as DNA: TGTGCCAGCAGCGTAGTAGAGGGTGGGTCTGGTGAGCAGTTCTTC.

This clone was seen just once. The V call is TRBV25-1, the J call TRBJ2-7; weak D call: TRBD2 (5 bases). V was shortened by 5 bases and J by 3 bases, with 14 bases between the two germline ends. Germline V lookup: CDR1 MGHDK, CDR2 SYGVNS. The CDR3 extends over 14 amino acids. The CDR3 sequence is CASSTLGSRYEQYF. The CDR3 bases are TGTGCCAGCAGTACCCTTGGGAGCCGCTACGAGCAGTACTTC.

The chain uses TRBV29-1 and TRBJ2-3, with TRBD2 as a possible D gene (5 bases). CDR3 length: 16 amino acids. Trimming removed 6 bases from V and 0 bases from J, with 19 bases in between. Germline-derived CDR1 and CDR2 are SQVTM and ANQGSEA. The chain's CDR3 is CSVEVGPRRSTDTQYF. CDR3 DNA sequence: TGCAGCGTCGAGGTAGGGCCTAGGAGGAGCACAGATACGCAGTATTTT.

The chain recombines TRBV5-1 with TRBJ2-2; D not resolved. V was shortened by 4 bases and J by 0 bases, with 7 bases between the two germline ends. CDR1 is SGHRS and CDR2 is YFSETQ in the germline V gene. The CDR3 is 14 amino acids. CDR3 in DNA: TGCGCCAGCAGCCCCAACACGAACACCGGGGAGCTGTTTTTT. As protein: CASSPNTNTGELFF.

CDR3 amino acids: CATSDGGQGSNEQFF. CDR3 sequence (DNA): TGTGCCACCAGTGATGGGGGACAGGGAAGCAATGAGCAGTTCTTC. The chain combines TRBV24-1 with TRBJ2-1, with 9 bases lining up with TRBD1. Germline V CDR1 and CDR2: KGHDR, SFDVKD. V was pared by 3 bases and J by 6 bases, with 5 bases of the junction left unmatched. The CDR3 spans 15 residues.

The chain couples TRBV11-3 to TRBJ2-5; no definite D call. The CDR3 spans 14 residues. Trimming left V 1 base short and J 2 bases short, with 8 bases between. Germline-derived CDR1 and CDR2 are SGHNT and YENEEA. CDR3 loop: CASSLGGSQETQYF. For the CDR3, the DNA is TGTGCCAGCAGCTTAGGAGGATCTCAAGAGACCCAGTACTTC. Filled out from reference TRBV11-3 and TRBJ2-5, the complete variable domain reads EAGVVQSPRYKIIEKKQPVAFWCNPISGHNTLYWYLQNLGQGPELLIRYENEEAVDDSQLPKDRFSAERLKGVDSTLKIQPAELGDSAVYLCASSLGGSQETQYFGPGTRLLVL.

This rearrangement joins TRBV6-5 to TRBJ1-1; D is undetermined. Germline assignment: CDR1 MNHEY and CDR2 SVGAGI. Trimming took off 9 bases at V and 1 base at J, with 6 bases between the two ends. This CDR3 is 11 amino acids long. The CDR3 here is CASLANTEAFF. The CDR3 DNA reads as TGTGCCAGTTTGGCGAACACTGAAGCTTTCTTT.